The clone carrying this T cell receptor beta chain has only one observation. The junction and the germline gene differ at one end; a read error may be behind it. The data were taken from a study of T cell repertoires in cytomegalovirus infection. TCRdb re-called the reads with MiXCR, one entry per CDR3 protein. The profile shows more than 650,000 distinct CDR3 sequences, about 40% of them singletons. The material sequenced was PBMCs. This receptor was taken from a human donor in good health (CMV status not recorded). Some clones in this sample may be carry-over from other donors' samples.

The CDR3 here is CASSLDRFGGRGNDQFF. The CDR3 DNA is TGTGCCAGCAGCTTAGATCGCTTCGGCGGGAGAGGGAATGATCAGTTCTTC. The chain is built from TRBV7-6 and TRBJ2-1; 7 positions match TRBD2. CDR3 size: 17 residues. Germline V lookup: CDR1 SGHVS, CDR2 FNYEAQ.